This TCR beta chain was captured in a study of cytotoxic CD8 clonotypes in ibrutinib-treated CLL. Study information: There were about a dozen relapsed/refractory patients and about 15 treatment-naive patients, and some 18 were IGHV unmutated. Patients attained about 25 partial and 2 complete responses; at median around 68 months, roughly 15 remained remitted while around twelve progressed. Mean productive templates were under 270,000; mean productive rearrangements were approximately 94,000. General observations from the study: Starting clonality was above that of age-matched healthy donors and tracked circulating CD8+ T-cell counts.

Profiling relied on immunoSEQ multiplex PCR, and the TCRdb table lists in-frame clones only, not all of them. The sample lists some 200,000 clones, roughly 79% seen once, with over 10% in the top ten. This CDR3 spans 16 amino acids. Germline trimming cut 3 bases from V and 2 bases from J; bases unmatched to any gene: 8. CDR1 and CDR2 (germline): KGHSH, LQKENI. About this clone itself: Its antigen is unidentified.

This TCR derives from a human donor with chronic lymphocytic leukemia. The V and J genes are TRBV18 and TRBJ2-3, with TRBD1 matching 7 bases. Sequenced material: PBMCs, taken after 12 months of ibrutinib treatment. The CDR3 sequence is CASSPLTGPLTDTQYF. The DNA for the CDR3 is TGTGCCAGCTCACCTCTGACAGGGCCCCTCACAGATACGCAGTATTTT. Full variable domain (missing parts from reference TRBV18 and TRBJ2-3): NAGVMQNPRHLVRRRGQEARLRCSPMKGHSHVYWYRQLPEEGLKFMVYLQKENIIDESGMPKERFSAEFPKEGPSILRIQQVVRGDSAAYFCASSPLTGPLTDTQYFGPGTRLTVL.